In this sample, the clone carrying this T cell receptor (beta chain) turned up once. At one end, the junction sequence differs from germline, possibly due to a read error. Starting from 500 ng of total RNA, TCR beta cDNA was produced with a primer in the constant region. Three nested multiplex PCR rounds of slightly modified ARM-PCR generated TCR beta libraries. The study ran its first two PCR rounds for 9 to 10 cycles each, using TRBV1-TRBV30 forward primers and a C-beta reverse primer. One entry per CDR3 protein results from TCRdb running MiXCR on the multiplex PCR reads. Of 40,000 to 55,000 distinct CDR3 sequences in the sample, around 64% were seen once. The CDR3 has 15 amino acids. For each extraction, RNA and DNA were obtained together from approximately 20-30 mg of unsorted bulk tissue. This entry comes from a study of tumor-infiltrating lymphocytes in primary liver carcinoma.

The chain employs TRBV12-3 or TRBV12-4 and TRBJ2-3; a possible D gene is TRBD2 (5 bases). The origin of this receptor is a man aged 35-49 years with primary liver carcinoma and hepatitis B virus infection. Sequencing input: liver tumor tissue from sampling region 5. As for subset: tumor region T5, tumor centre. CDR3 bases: TGTGCCGGCAGTTTTATGGAGGCCCATACAGATACGCAGTATTTT. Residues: CAGSFMEAHTDTQYF.